This TCR beta chain came from a study of shared clonotypes between healthy human individuals. The protocol was immunoSEQ multiplex PCR, while the TCRdb copy is restricted to in-frame clones and leaves out a portion. This table holds 2 million to 2.5 million clones, less than 95% found once. Between the trimmed V and J ends, which lost 3 bases and 11 bases, there was a span of 17 bases. Germline V gives CDR1 SGHTA, CDR2 FQGNSA. There are 13 residues in the CDR3. The rearrangement uses TRBV7-2 and TRBJ2-7; the D gene is possibly TRBD1 (5 bases). This TCR was recovered from a man between 18 and 29 years old in good health. Some clones in this sample may be carry-over from other donors' samples. The sample was naive CD4+ T cells from PBMCs. Specified subset: CD45RA+ positively selected. DNA of the CDR3: TGTGCCAGCAGCTTGTTAGCAGGGTCAGAGAAGTACTTC. Translating gives CASSLLAGSEKYF.